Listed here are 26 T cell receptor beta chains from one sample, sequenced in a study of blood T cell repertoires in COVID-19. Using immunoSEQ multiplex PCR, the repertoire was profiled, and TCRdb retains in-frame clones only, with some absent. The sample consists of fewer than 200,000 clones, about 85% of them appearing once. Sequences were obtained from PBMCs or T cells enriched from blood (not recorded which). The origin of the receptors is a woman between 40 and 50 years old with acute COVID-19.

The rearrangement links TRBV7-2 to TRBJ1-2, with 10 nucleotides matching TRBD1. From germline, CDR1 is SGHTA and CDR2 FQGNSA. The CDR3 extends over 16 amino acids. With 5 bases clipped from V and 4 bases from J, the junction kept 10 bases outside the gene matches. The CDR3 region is CASSLPAGQGSYGYTF. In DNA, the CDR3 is TGTGCCAGCAGCCTCCCGGCGGGACAGGGGAGCTATGGCTACACCTTC.

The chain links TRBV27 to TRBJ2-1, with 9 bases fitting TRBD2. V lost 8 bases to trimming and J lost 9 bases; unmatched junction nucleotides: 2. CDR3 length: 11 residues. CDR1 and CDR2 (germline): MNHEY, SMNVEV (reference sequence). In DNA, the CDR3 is TGTGCCAGCGCGGGACTAGCTGAGCAGTTCTTC. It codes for CASAGLAEQFF.

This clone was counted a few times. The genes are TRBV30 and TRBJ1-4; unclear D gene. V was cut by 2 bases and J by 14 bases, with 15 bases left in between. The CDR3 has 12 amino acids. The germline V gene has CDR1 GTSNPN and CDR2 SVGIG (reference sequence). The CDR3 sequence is CAWSPAGKVLFF. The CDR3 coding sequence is TGTGCCTGGAGTCCGGCGGGAAAAGTGCTGTTTTTT.

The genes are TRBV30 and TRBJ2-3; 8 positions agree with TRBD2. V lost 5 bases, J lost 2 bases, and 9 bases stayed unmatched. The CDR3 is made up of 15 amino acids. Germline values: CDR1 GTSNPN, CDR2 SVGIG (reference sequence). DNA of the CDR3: TGTGCCTGGGCCCAAAGCGGGAGATTCACAGATACGCAGTATTTT. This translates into CAWAQSGRFTDTQYF.

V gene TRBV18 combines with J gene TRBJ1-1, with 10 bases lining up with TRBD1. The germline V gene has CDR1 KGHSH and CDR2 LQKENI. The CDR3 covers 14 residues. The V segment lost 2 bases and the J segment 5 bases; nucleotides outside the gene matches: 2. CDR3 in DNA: TGTGCCAGCTCACCAGACAGGGGGCGGACTGAAGCTTTCTTT. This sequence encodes CASSPDRGRTEAFF.

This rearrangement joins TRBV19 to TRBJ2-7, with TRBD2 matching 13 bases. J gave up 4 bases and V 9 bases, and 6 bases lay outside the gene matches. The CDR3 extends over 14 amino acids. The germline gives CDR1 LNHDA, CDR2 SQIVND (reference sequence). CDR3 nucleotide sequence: TGTGCCAGCCCCCGGACTAGCGGGAGATACGAGCAGTACTTC. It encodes CASPRTSGRYEQYF.

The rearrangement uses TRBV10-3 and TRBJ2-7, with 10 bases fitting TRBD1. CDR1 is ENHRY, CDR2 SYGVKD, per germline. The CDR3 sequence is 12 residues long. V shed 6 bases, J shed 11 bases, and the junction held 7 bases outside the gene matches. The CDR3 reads CAISWDRGSEYF. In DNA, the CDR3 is TGTGCCATCAGCTGGGACAGGGGATCTGAGTACTTC.

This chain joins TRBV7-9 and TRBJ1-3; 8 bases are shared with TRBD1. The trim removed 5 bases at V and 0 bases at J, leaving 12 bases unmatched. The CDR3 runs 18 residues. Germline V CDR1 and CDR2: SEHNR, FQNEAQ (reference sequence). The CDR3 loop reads CASSPSPGQGFSGNTIYF. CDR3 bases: TGTGCCAGCAGCCCTAGTCCCGGACAGGGCTTCTCTGGAAACACCATATATTTT.

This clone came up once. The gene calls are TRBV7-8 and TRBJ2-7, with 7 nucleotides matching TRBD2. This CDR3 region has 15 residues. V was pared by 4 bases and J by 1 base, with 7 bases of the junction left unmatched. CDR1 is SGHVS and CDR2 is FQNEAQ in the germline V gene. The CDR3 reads CASSWGTTRSYEQYF. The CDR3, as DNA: TGTGCCAGCAGCTGGGGGACTACCCGATCCTACGAGCAGTACTTC.

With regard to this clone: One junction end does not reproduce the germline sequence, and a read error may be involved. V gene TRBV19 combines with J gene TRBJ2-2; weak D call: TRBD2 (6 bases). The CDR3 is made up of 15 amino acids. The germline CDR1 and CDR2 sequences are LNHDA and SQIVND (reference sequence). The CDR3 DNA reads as TGTGCCAGTAGTATTGGCGGGACGAACACCGGGGAGCCGTTTTTT. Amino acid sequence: CASSIGGTNTGEPFF.

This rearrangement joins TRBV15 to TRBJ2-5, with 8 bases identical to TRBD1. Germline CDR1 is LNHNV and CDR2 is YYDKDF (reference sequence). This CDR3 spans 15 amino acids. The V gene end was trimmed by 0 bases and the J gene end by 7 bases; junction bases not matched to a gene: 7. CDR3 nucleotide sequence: TGTGCCACCAGCAGAGAGGCAGGGGGCATGGGGACCCAGTACTTC. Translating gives CATSREAGGMGTQYF.

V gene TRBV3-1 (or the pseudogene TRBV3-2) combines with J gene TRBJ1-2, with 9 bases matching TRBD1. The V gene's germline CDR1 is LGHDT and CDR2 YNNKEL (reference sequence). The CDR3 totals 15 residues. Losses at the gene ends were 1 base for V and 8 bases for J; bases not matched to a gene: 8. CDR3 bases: TGTGCCAGCAGCCAAGGCGACAGGGGGTTCGGCGGCTACACCTTC. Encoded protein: CASSQGDRGFGGYTF.

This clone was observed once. This CDR3 is CASSRASGLGYRDTQYF. The CDR3 DNA reads as TGTGCCAGTAGTAGAGCTAGCGGTCTCGGATATCGAGATACGCAGTATTTT. V gene TRBV19 combines with J gene TRBJ2-3; 7 nucleotides align to TRBD2. The V gene's germline CDR1 is LNHDA and CDR2 SQIVND (reference sequence). V was clipped by 4 bases and J by 5 bases; unmatched bases: 15. The length of the CDR3 is 17 residues.

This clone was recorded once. CDR3: CASSYPPGTSGKHTQYF. The CDR3 DNA follows: TGTGCCAGTAGTTATCCTCCCGGGACTAGCGGGAAGCATACGCAGTATTTT. J is TRBJ2-3 and V is TRBV19, with 13 bases lining up with TRBD2. J was trimmed by 7 bases and V by 5 bases; bases with no gene match: 12. Germline CDR1 reads LNHDA; CDR2 reads SQIVND (reference sequence). The CDR3 sequence is 17 residues long. Full variable domain (remainder filled in from reference TRBV19 and TRBJ2-3): DGGITQSPKYLFRKEGQNVTLSCEQNLNHDAMYWYRQDPGQGLRLIYYSQIVNDFQKGDIAEGYSVSREKKESFPLTVTSAQKNPTAFYLCASSYPPGTSGKHTQYFGPGTRLTVL.

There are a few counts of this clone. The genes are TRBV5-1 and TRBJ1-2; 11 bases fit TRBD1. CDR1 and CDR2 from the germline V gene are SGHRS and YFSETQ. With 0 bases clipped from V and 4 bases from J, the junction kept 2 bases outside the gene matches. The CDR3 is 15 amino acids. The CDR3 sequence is CASSLDGTGGYGYTF. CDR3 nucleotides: TGCGCCAGCAGCTTGGACGGGACAGGGGGCTATGGCTACACCTTC.

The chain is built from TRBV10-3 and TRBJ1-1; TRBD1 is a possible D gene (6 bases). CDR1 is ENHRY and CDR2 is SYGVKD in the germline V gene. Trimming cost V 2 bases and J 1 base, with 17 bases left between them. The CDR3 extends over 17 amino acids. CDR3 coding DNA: TGTGCCATCAGTGAGGGCCCCCGGGCAGGGGAGAACACTGAAGCTTTCTTT. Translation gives CAISEGPRAGENTEAFF.

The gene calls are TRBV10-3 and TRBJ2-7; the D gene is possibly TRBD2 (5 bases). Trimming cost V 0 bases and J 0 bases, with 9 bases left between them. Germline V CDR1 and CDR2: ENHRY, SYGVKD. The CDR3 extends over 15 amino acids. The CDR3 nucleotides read TGTGCCATCAGTGAGTCAGAGGACTCCTCCTACGAGCAGTACTTC. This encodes CAISESEDSSYEQYF.

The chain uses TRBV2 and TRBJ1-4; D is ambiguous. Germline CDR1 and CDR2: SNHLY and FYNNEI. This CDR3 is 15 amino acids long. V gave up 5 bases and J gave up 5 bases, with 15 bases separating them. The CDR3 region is CASSYRRGTNEKLFF. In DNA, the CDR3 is TGTGCCAGCAGTTACCGCCGGGGTACCAATGAAAAACTGTTTTTT.

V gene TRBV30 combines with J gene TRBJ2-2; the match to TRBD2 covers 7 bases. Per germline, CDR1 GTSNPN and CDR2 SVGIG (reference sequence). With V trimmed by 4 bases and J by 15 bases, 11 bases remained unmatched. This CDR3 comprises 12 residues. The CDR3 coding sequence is TGTGCCTGGATAAACTACGGTGGGAGGGTGTTTTTT. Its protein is CAWINYGGRVFF.

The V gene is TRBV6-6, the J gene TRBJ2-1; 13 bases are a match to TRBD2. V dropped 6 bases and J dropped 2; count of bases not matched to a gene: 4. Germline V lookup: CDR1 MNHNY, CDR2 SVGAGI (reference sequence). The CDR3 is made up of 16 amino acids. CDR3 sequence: CASSPGTSGAYNEQFF. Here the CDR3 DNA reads TGTGCCAGCAGCCCGGGGACTAGCGGGGCCTACAATGAGCAGTTCTTC.

Here the CDR3 DNA reads TGTGCCAGCAGGGGTGGAGGAGGAAGAGAAAAACTGTTTTTT. Protein product: CASRGGGGREKLFF. This chain joins TRBV2 and TRBJ1-4; D is undetermined. Germline CDR1 reads SNHLY; CDR2 reads FYNNEI. The CDR3 has 14 residues. V lost 6 bases and J 8 bases, leaving 16 bases between the germline ends.

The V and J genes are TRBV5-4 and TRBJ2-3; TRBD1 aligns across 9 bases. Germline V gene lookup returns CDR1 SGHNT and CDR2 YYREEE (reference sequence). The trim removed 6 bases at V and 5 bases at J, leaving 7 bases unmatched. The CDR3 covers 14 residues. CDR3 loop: CASNLQGAIDTQYF. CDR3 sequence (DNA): TGTGCCAGCAACCTACAGGGGGCAATAGATACGCAGTATTTT. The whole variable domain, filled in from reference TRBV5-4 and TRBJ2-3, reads ETGVTQSPTHLIKTRGQQVTLRCSSQSGHNTVSWYQQALGQGPQFIFQYYREEENGRGNFPPRFSGLQFPNYSSELNVNALELDDSALYLCASNLQGAIDTQYFGPGTRLTVL.

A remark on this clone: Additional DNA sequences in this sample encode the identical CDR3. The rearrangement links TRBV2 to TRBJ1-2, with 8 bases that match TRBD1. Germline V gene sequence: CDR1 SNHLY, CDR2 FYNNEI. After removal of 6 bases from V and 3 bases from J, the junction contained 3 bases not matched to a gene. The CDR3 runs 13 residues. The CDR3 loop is CASSQGQDYGYTF. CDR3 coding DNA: TGTGCCAGCAGCCAGGGACAGGACTATGGCTACACCTTC.

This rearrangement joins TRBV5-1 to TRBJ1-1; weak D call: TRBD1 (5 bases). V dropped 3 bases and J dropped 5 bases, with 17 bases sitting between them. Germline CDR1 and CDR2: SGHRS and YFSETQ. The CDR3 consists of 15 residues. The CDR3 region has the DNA TGCGCCAGCAGCTCCCTCGGGCAGGGTTTAACTGAAGCTTTCTTT. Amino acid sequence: CASSSLGQGLTEAFF.

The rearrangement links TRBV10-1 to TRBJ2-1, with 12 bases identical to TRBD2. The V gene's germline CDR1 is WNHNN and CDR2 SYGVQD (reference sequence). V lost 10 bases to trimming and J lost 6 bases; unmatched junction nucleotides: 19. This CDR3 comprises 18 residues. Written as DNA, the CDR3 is TGCGCCACTGGGGAAGGGCTAGCGGGAGGGCACGGATCCAATGAGCAGTTCTTC. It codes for CATGEGLAGGHGSNEQFF.

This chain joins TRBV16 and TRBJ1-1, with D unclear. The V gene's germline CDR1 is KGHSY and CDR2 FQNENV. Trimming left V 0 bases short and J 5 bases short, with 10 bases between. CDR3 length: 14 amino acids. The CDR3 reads CASSQSIGWTEAFF. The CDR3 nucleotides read TGTGCCAGCAGCCAATCGATTGGCTGGACTGAAGCTTTCTTT.